These T cell receptor beta chains were read from a single sample in a study of OX40 agonist ivuxolimab in advanced cancers. Measured with immunoSEQ multiplex PCR; TCRdb has only the in-frame clones, and not every one. The sample yields 70,000 or so clones, approximately 90% seen once. The sequencing here drew on CD4+ or CD8+ T cells sorted from blood, taken in a trial of the OX40 agonist ivuxolimab. The source of these receptors is an adult with an advanced solid tumor such as melanoma, head and neck, liver or kidney cancer. CDR3s include the opening cysteine and the closing phenylalanine or tryptophan. Fields, in order: J gene, V gene, CDR3 protein.

TRBJ2-1 TRBV9 CASSPGQVYNEQFF
TRBJ1-1 TRBV11-2 CASSPPGGRRTEAFF
TRBJ1-2 TRBV20-1 CSAGQGWIF
TRBJ1-5 TRBV7-9 CASSLGWTKNSNQPQHF
TRBJ2-2 TRBV11-3 CASSPGITGELFF
TRBJ2-6 TRBV5-5 CASSSPDRGGSGANVLTF
TRBJ1-2 TRBV6-5 CASSYSDRDGYTF
TRBJ2-5 TRBV30 CAWSRSGGETQYF
TRBJ2-1 TRBV6-5 CASSEGQGPHNEQFF
TRBJ2-1 TRBV9 CASSGREQFF
TRBJ1-1 TRBV5-1 CASSLGGGGTEAFF
TRBJ2-7 TRBV7-9 CASSSPGYSYEQYF
TRBJ2-2 TRBV25-1 CASRGGPGQGPGELFF
TRBJ2-1 TRBV10-3 CAISGPSSGGVDEQFF
TRBJ1-2 TRBV6-4 CATSPSTDYGYTF
TRBJ2-7 TRBV11-2 CASSPVVGRVGREQYF
TRBJ1-1 TRBV12-5 CASGDPWEGNTEAFF
TRBJ2-7 TRBV7-6 CASSSARGTGEQYF
TRBJ2-3 TRBV13 CASSLGLAGATDTQYF
TRBJ2-7 TRBV9 CASSVGAEPYEQYF
TRBJ2-7 TRBV11-2 CASSPWGQGFYEQYF
TRBJ2-7 TRBV27 CASSHSLVLEQYF
TRBJ2-1 TRBV29-1 CSVEGVQGDEQFF
TRBJ2-7 TRBV6-5 CASGWGYEQYF
TRBJ1-1 TRBV28 CASSQRDTEEAFF
TRBJ2-3 TRBV5-6 CASSPGQAFTDTQYF
TRBJ2-7 TRBV6-5 CASSPIHSSYEQYF